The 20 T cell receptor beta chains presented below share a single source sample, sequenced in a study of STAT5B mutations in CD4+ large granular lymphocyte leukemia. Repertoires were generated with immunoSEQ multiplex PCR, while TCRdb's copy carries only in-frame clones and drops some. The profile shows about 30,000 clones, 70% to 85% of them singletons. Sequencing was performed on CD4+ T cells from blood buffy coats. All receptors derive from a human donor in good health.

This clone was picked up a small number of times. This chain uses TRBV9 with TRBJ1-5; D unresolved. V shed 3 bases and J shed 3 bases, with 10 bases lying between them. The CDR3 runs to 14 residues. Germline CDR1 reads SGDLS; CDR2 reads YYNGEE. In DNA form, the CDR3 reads TGTGCCAGCAGCGCAAGCGGGGTCAATCAGCCCCAGCATTTT. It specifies CASSASGVNQPQHF.

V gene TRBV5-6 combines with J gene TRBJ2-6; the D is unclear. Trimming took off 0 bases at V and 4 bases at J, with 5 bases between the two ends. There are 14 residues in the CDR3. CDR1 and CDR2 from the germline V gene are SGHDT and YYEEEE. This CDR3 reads CASSLEFGANVLTF. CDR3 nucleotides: TGTGCCAGCAGCTTGGAGTTCGGGGCCAACGTCCTGACTTTC.

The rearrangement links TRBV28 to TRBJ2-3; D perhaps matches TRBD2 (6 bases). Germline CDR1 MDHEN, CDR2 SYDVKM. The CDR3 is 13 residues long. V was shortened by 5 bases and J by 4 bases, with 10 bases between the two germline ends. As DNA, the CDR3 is TGTGCCAGCAGTCTTCCGGGGGCAGATACGCAGTATTTT. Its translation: CASSLPGADTQYF.

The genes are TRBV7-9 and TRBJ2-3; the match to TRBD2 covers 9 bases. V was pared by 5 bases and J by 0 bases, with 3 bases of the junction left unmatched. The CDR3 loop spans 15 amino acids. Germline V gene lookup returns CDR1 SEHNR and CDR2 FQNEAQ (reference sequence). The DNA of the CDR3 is TGTGCCAGCAGCGTTAGCGGGGGTAGCACAGATACGCAGTATTTT. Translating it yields CASSVSGGSTDTQYF.

In DNA form, the CDR3 reads TGCGCCAGCAGCCACGATTTGGGGAAAACCTATAATTCACCCCTCCACTTT. Residues: CASSHDLGKTYNSPLHF. The V and J genes are TRBV4-1 and TRBJ1-6, with D hard to call. The CDR3 spans 17 residues. V lost 3 bases, J lost 2 bases, and 14 bases lay in between. Germline CDR1 reads MGHRA; CDR2 reads YSYEKL.

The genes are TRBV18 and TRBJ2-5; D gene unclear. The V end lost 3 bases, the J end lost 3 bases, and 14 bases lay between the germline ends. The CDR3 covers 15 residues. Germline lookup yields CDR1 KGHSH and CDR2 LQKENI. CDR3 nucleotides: TGTGCCAGCTCACCGCTGCAAGGAGACAAAGAGACCCAGTACTTC. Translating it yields CASSPLQGDKETQYF.

CDR3 DNA: TGCGCCAGCAGCCCGGGACTAGCGGGGCTCGCTGTCAGAAGCCACACCGGGGAGCTGTTTTTT. Protein: CASSPGLAGLAVRSHTGELFF. The rearrangement uses TRBV5-1 and TRBJ2-2, with TRBD2 matching 13 bases. The CDR3 consists of 21 residues. Per the germline V gene, CDR1 is SGHRS and CDR2 is YFSETQ. The junction had 18 bases not matched to a gene; V was cut back by 4 bases and J by 3 bases.

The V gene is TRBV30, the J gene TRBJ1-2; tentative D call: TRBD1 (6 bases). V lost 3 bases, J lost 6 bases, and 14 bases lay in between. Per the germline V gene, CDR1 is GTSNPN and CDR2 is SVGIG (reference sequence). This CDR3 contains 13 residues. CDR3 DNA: TGTGCCTGGAGGGGAAACAGGGCGAATGGCTACACCTTC. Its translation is CAWRGNRANGYTF.

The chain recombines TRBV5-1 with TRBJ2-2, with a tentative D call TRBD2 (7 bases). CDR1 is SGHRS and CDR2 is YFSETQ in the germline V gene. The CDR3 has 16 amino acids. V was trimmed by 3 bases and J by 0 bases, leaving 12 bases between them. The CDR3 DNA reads TGCGCCAGCAGCTCCTCGGGGGGCACGAACACCGGGGAGCTGTTTTTT. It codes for CASSSSGGTNTGELFF.

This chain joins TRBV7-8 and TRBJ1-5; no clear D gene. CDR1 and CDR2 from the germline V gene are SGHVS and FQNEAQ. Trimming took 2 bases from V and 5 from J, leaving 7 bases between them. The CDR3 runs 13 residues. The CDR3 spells CASSLQGHQPQHF. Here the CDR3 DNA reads TGTGCCAGCAGCTTACAAGGTCATCAGCCCCAGCATTTT.

CDR3 nucleotide sequence: TGTGCCAGCAGCTCTCTCAGGACAGGGCGATCAGATACGCAGTATTTT. It yields the protein CASSSLRTGRSDTQYF. The chain joins TRBV11-3 to TRBJ2-3; 8 bases agree with TRBD1. After removal of 4 bases from V and 4 bases from J, the junction contained 10 bases not matched to a gene. CDR1 and CDR2 (germline): SGHNT, YENEEA. This CDR3 has 16 amino acids.

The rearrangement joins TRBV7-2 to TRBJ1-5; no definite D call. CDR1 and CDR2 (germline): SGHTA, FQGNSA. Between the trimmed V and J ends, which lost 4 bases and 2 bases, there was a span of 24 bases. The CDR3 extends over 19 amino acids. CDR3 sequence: CASSSPAGLGSLGNQPQHF. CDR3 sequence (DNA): TGTGCCAGCAGCTCCCCGGCGGGGTTGGGGTCTTTAGGCAATCAGCCCCAGCATTTT.

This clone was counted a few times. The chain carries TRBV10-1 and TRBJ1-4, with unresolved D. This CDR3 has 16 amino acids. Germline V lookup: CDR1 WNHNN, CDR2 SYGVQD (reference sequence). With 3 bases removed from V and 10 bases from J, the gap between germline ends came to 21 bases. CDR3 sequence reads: CASSDPMDWDCGKLFF. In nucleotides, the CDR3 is TGCGCCAGCAGTGACCCTATGGACTGGGATTGTGGAAAACTGTTTTTT.

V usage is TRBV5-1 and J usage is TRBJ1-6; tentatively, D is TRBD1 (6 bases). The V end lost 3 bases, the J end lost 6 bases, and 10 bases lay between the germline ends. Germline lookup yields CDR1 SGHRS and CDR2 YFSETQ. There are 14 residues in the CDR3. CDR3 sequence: CASSSGQTNSPLHF. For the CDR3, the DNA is TGCGCCAGCAGCTCTGGACAGACTAATTCACCCCTCCACTTT.

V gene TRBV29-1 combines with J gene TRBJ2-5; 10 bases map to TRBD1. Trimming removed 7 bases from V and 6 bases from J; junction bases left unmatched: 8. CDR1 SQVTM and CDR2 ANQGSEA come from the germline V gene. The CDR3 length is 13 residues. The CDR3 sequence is CSALRGQGKTQYF. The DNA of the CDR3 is TGCAGCGCTTTACGGGGACAGGGGAAGACCCAGTACTTC.

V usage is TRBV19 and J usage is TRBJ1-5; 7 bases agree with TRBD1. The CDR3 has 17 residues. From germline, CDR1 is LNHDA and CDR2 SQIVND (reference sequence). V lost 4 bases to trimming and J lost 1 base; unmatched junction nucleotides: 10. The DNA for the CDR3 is TGTGCCAGTAGTAGCTACAGGGGCGGCGTGAGCAATCAGCCCCAGCATTTT. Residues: CASSSYRGGVSNQPQHF.

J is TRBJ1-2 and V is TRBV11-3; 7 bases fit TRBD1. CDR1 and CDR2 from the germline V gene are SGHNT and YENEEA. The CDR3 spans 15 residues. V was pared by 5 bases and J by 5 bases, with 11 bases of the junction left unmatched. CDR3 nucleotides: TGTGCCAGCAGCCAAGGGTCCACGACAGGGTATGGCTACACCTTC. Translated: CASSQGSTTGYGYTF.

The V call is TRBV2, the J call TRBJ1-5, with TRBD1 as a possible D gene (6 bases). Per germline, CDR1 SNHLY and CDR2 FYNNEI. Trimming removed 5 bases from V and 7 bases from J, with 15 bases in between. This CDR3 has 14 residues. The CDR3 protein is CASSLQGRNQPQHF. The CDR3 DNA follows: TGTGCCAGCAGTCTGCAGGGGAGGAACCAGCCCCAGCATTTT.

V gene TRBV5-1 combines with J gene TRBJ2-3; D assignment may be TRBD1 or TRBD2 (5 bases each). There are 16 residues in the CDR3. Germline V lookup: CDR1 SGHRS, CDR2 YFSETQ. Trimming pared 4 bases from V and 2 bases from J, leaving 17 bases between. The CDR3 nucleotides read TGCGCCAGCAGCCCGGGGACCCTCCAGTACACAGATACGCAGTATTTT. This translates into CASSPGTLQYTDTQYF.

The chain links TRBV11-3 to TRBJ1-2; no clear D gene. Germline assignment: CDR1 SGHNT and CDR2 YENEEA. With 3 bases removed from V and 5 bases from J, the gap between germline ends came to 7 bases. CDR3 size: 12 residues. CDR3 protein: CASSLEGYGYTF. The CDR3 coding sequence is TGTGCCAGCAGCTTGGAAGGGTATGGCTACACCTTC.